This entry features one TCR beta chain sequence. The specificity of this receptor is unknown. Base qualities are not recorded, but no much larger clone differs from it by a single base. Libraries were built with 5' RACE. Sequencing used an Illumina HiSeq 2500. The second PCR ran for about 7 to 11 cycles and used a J-beta primer mix along with a sample-barcoded 5' primer. A template-switch 5' adaptor carrying 12 random nucleotides introduced a unique molecular identifier onto each TCR beta cDNA molecule. Each sample yielded at least 3 million CDR3-containing paired-end reads. The Mint cDNA synthesis kit, primed by a TRBC-specific oligonucleotide, was used to synthesize first-strand cDNA from all RNA. All cDNA was treated with uracil-DNA glycosylase and then went through a first 18-cycle PCR with the universal primers M1SS and BC2_uni_R. In the authors' own workflow: Each sample was normalized by randomly selecting 1 million high-quality reads, each carrying a distinct molecular identifier. Instead of being binned into consensus sequences, reads with shared molecular identifiers were discarded. MiTCR, set to a Q25 quality threshold and the strictest error-elimination algorithm, was used for CDR3 identification, clonotype clustering and error correction. A nonparametric unseen species model with Euler transformation was used to estimate a lower bound on total TCR beta diversity. TCRdb ran its own pipeline on the public reads, namely fastp trimming at Q25 and MiXCR clone calling, and kept in-frame beta chains. All rows with the same CDR3 protein become a single entry with the most common DNA and genes. What appears here as the V and J calls and clone size reflects TCRdb's work, not the paper's. For this sample there are approximately 850,000 distinct CDR3 sequences; around 42% appear just once. The top ten hold about a fifth of the sample.

The germline V gene encodes CDR1 LGHDT and CDR2 YNNKEL (reference sequence). From cysteine to phenylalanine, the CDR3 is 16 amino acids long. Only CDR3 DNA is held: 48 bases, read in frame from base 1. V ends up 4 bases short and J 2 bases short, with an unmatched junction base count of 3. The approximately 41 donors, aged about 6 to 95 years, were systemically healthy Caucasian individuals from Russia. Each donor gave around 9.9 milliliters of peripheral blood, collected into EDTA-treated Vacutainer tubes. Ficoll-Paque density-gradient centrifugation was used to isolate PBMCs, with at least 6.5 million per sample. Trizol reagent was used to extract total RNA from PBMCs, with at least 5.5 micrograms per sample. For every donor, an aliquot of PBMCs went through flow cytometry to measure the percentages of naive CD45RAhigh/CD27high T cells. These data are taken from a study of blood T cells in healthy people across ages (dated by TCRdb to between 2014 and 2017). Regarding the study in general: Template switching captured roughly one uniquely barcoded TCR beta cDNA molecule per two T cells in model experiments. To track age-related changes in TCR beta repertoire diversity, the study relied on deep sequencing normalized with unique cDNA molecular identifiers. Four age groups were formed from the donors: young (average about 15 years), middle-aged (approximately 40), aged (approximately 60) and long-lived (more than 75). To avoid experimental bias, donors of different ages were distributed randomly across sequencing lanes. Two additional independent replicas of 1 million unique cDNA reads from the same blood draw were analyzed for two donors (one aged 18 to 30 and one aged 80 or older). The paper as a whole reports these results and caveats: Compared with the aged group, the long-lived group had more naive CD4+ T cells, fewer expanded clones and increased TCR diversity, a pattern suggesting age selection. The CMV infection status of donors was not known, potentially confounding age-related changes in expanded clonotypes. Total diversity estimates from one million sequenced T cells were considered lower bounds and underestimates. Observed TCR beta diversity per million T cells fell roughly linearly with age, and a significant reduction was already apparent by age around 40. There was a strong correlation between observed TCR beta diversity and the percentage of naive T cells measured by flow cytometry. Since profiling was done on bulk unsorted PBMCs, naive and antigen-experienced compartments could not be conclusively compared.

The chain is made from TRBV3-1 and TRBJ1-6, with TRBD1 matching 9 junction bases. The TCR originated in a man in his sixties in good health. Sample: blood. The CDR3 in this case is CASSLDRGPYNSPLHF. The sequence in DNA is TGTGCCAGCAGCCTGGACAGGGGTCCCTATAATTCACCCCTCCACTTT.